The 24 T cell receptor beta chains below all came from one sample that was sequenced in a study of cytomegalovirus exposure and HLA in healthy donors. PCR primers comprised 60 Vbeta and 13 Jbeta primers. Clones were sequenced by immunoSEQ multiplex PCR, and TCRdb holds only the in-frame ones, with some missing. The table has fewer than 85,000 clones, approximately 72% seen once. Sequencing input: PBMCs. The source of these receptors is a woman aged 40 to 50 in good health and CMV-seropositive.

This clone showed up just once. V and J are TRBV30 and TRBJ2-3, with 9 positions matching TRBD2. The CDR3 runs to 12 residues. Germline CDR1 and CDR2: GTSNPN and SVGIG (reference sequence). V trimming: 6 bases; J trimming: 6 bases; junction bases outside the gene matches: 4. In DNA, the CDR3 is TGTGCCTGCAGTAGCGGGAGCGATACGCAGTATTTT. This sequence encodes CACSSGSDTQYF.

This sequence joins TRBV30 and TRBJ1-4; unclear D gene. Germline V gene data show CDR1 as GTSNPN and CDR2 as SVGIG (reference sequence). Trimming took off 4 bases at V and 8 bases at J, with 8 bases between the two ends. CDR3 length: 11 amino acids. The CDR3 sequence is CAWTPGEKLFF. DNA of the CDR3: TGTGCCTGGACCCCGGGGGAAAAACTGTTTTTT.

The chain joins TRBV28 to TRBJ1-5; 7 bases agree with TRBD1. CDR1 is MDHEN, CDR2 SYDVKM, per germline. There are 14 residues in the CDR3. With V trimmed by 6 bases and J by 9 bases, 11 bases remained unmatched. CDR3 protein: CASSSRQGRRPQHF. The CDR3 region has the DNA TGTGCCAGCAGCTCCCGACAGGGAAGGCGGCCCCAGCATTTT.

The J gene is TRBJ1-4, the V gene TRBV28, with TRBD1 as a possible D gene (5 bases). The V end was cut by 3 bases, the J end by 8 bases, with 19 bases between. The V gene's germline CDR1 is MDHEN and CDR2 SYDVKM. This CDR3 is 16 amino acids long. CDR3 residues: CASSFPRAFGVEKLFF. The CDR3 region has the DNA TGTGCCAGCAGTTTTCCCAGGGCGTTCGGTGTGGAAAAACTGTTTTTT.

V usage is TRBV7-2 and J usage is TRBJ1-1; maybe TRBD1 (5 bases). The V gene's germline CDR1 is SGHTA and CDR2 FQGNSA. Trimming left V 2 bases short and J 10 bases short, with 20 bases between. This CDR3 is built from 15 residues. The DNA for the CDR3 is TGTGCCAGCAGCTTAAGCTTTTCGGCAGGGCGATTAGCTTTCTTT. This sequence encodes CASSLSFSAGRLAFF.

J is TRBJ1-4 and V is TRBV15; D unresolved. CDR1 is LNHNV and CDR2 is YYDKDF in the germline V gene (reference sequence). Between the trimmed V and J ends, which lost 3 bases and 10 bases, there was a span of 15 bases. This CDR3 is built from 14 residues. The CDR3 protein is CATSRGQEEGKLFF. The CDR3, as DNA: TGTGCCACCAGCAGGGGCCAGGAGGAGGGAAAACTGTTTTTT.

With regard to this clone: This sample includes further DNA sequences coding for the same CDR3. J is TRBJ2-5 and V is TRBV30, with 8 bases fitting TRBD2. The DNA matches TRBJ2-7 better at its end, which makes the J call doubtful. Germline assignment: CDR1 GTSNPN and CDR2 SVGIG (reference sequence). There are 12 residues in the CDR3. The CDR3 nucleotides read TGTGCCTGGAGTGGCGGGGGGCACGAGCAGTACTTC. Translating it yields CAWSGGGHEQYF.

The chain carries TRBV15 and TRBJ2-1; 9 bases are a match to TRBD2. The CDR3 runs to 18 residues. J lost 2 bases, V lost 2 bases, and 10 bases had no gene match. Per germline, CDR1 LNHNV and CDR2 YYDKDF (reference sequence). The CDR3 coding sequence is TGTGCCACCAGCAGACCCCAAATTAGCGGGAGTGCCTACAATGAGCAGTTCTTC. Translating gives CATSRPQISGSAYNEQFF. Complete variable domain (other parts from reference TRBV15 and TRBJ2-1): DAMVIQNPRYQVTQFGKPVTLSCSQTLNHNVMYWYQQKSSQAPKLLFHYYDKDFNNEADTPDNFQSRRPNTSFCFLDIRSPGLGDTAMYLCATSRPQISGSAYNEQFFGPGTRLTVL.

This chain joins TRBV6-1 and TRBJ1-5, with D possibly TRBD1 on 6 matching bases. Germline CDR1 is MNHNS and CDR2 is SASEGT. Trimming cost V 6 bases and J 7 bases, with 16 bases left between them. The CDR3 runs 14 residues. This CDR3 reads CASRPTQGRQPQHF. In DNA form, the CDR3 reads TGTGCCAGCAGACCTACACAGGGTCGGCAGCCCCAGCATTTT.

The chain combines TRBV6-1 with TRBJ1-1, with D possibly being TRBD1 (5 bases). This CDR3 has 15 amino acids. Germline V lookup: CDR1 MNHNS, CDR2 SASEGT. V was clipped by 4 bases and J by 4 bases, with 16 bases between them. The CDR3 DNA reads TGTGCCAGCAGTGCGATGGGGGGGTCTGGCACTGAAGCTTTCTTT. It translates to CASSAMGGSGTEAFF.

The chain recombines TRBV4-1 with TRBJ1-6, with no clear D. The germline V gene has CDR1 MGHRA and CDR2 YSYEKL. The length of the CDR3 is 15 residues. Deletions cut 4 bases from V and 10 bases from J, with 17 bases between. CDR3 sequence: CASSPALGRESPLHF. The CDR3 DNA reads TGCGCCAGCAGCCCAGCCCTAGGGAGGGAATCACCCCTCCACTTT.

The chain combines TRBV2 with TRBJ2-3; perhaps TRBD2 as D (7 bases). The CDR3 covers 19 residues. With 1 base removed from V and 2 bases from J, the gap between germline ends came to 22 bases. Germline V gene sequence: CDR1 SNHLY, CDR2 FYNNEI. The CDR3 sequence: CASSEEGLLGGRYTDTQYF. In nucleotides, the CDR3 is TGTGCCAGCAGTGAAGAGGGTTTATTGGGGGGGCGTTACACAGATACGCAGTATTTT.

V and J are TRBV19 and TRBJ2-2; maybe TRBD2 (6 bases). Germline CDR1 reads LNHDA; CDR2 reads SQIVND (reference sequence). V was shortened by 1 base and J by 2 bases, with 8 bases between the two germline ends. This CDR3 region has 15 residues. The CDR3 protein is CASSIGAGNTGELFF. CDR3 in DNA: TGTGCCAGTAGTATAGGAGCGGGTAACACCGGGGAGCTGTTTTTT.

The chain carries TRBV27 and TRBJ1-1; tentatively, D is TRBD1 (6 bases). The CDR3 length is 15 residues. The germline V gene encodes CDR1 MNHEY and CDR2 SMNVEV (reference sequence). V was shortened by 7 bases and J by 4 bases, with 19 bases between the two germline ends. The DNA for the CDR3 is TGTGCCAGCACTAAAGGGGACATGTCGACCACTGAAGCTTTCTTT. Its protein product is CASTKGDMSTTEAFF.

The CDR3 is CASSSDPRPGSVYEQYF. The CDR3 coding sequence is TGTGCCAGCAGTTCCGATCCCCGGCCGGGATCGGTCTACGAGCAGTACTTC. The V call is TRBV27, the J call TRBJ2-5; tentatively, D is TRBD2 (5 bases). Near its end, the DNA agrees better with TRBJ2-7, so the J call may be wrong. The CDR3 runs 17 residues. Germline V gene sequence: CDR1 MNHEY, CDR2 SMNVEV (reference sequence).

The chain links TRBV6-5 to TRBJ2-5; 7 bases line up with TRBD1. V lost 6 bases to trimming and J lost 3 bases; unmatched junction nucleotides: 10. Germline V gene data show CDR1 as MNHEY and CDR2 as SVGAGI. The CDR3 is made up of 15 amino acids. DNA of the CDR3: TGTGCCAGCAGCCGTGAACAGGGGTGGGAAGAGACCCAGTACTTC. This translates into CASSREQGWEETQYF.

This sequence joins TRBV18 and TRBJ2-1; the match to TRBD1 covers 9 bases. CDR3 length: 15 amino acids. Trimming took 4 bases from V and 10 from J; bases not matched to a gene: 11. Germline CDR1 and CDR2: KGHSH and LQKENI. Written as DNA, the CDR3 is TGTGCCAGCTCACGATTGGAGGGGACAGGGCGGGAGCAGTTCTTC. Translated: CASSRLEGTGREQFF. The complete variable domain, with remaining parts taken from reference TRBV18 and TRBJ2-1, reads NAGVMQNPRHLVRRRGQEARLRCSPMKGHSHVYWYRQLPEEGLKFMVYLQKENIIDESGMPKERFSAEFPKEGPSILRIQQVVRGDSAAYFCASSRLEGTGREQFFGPGTRLTVL.

In this sample, this clone turned up a few times. The J gene is TRBJ2-2, the V gene TRBV6-5; no reliable D call. The CDR3 covers 12 residues. V gave up 7 bases and J gave up 6 bases, with 9 bases separating them. Germline CDR1 is MNHEY and CDR2 is SVGAGI. DNA of the CDR3: TGTGCCAGCATCTCTGTCTCCGGGGAGCTGTTTTTT. It specifies CASISVSGELFF.

In DNA, the CDR3 is TGTGCCAGCTCACTTACTGGACAGGGCGAACAGTACTTC. As protein: CASSLTGQGEQYF. The chain uses TRBV18 and TRBJ2-7; TRBD1 agrees at 8 bases. This CDR3 is built from 13 residues. V shed 4 bases, J shed 10 bases, and the junction held 9 bases outside the gene matches. Germline CDR1 and CDR2: KGHSH and LQKENI. Drawing the rest from reference TRBV18 and TRBJ2-7, the complete variable domain is NAGVMQNPRHLVRRRGQEARLRCSPMKGHSHVYWYRQLPEEGLKFMVYLQKENIIDESGMPKERFSAEFPKEGPSILRIQQVVRGDSAAYFCASSLTGQGEQYFGPGTRLTVT.

V gene TRBV7-6 combines with J gene TRBJ2-7; TRBD2 aligns across 9 bases. The junction had 3 bases not matched to a gene; V was cut back by 0 bases and J by 3 bases. CDR3 size: 15 residues. Germline assignment: CDR1 SGHVS and CDR2 FNYEAQ. This chain's CDR3 is CASSLAERGVYEQYF. In DNA, the CDR3 is TGTGCCAGCAGCTTAGCTGAGCGGGGGGTCTACGAGCAGTACTTC.

The J gene is TRBJ1-1, the V gene TRBV18, with 11 positions matching TRBD1. The CDR3 contains 15 residues. The V gene end was trimmed by 6 bases and the J gene end by 7 bases; junction bases not matched to a gene: 10. Germline CDR1 is KGHSH and CDR2 is LQKENI. The CDR3: CASSRTGGGRDEAFF. The CDR3 nucleotides read TGTGCCAGCTCCCGGACAGGGGGCGGGAGGGATGAAGCTTTCTTT.

This clone was recorded a few times. The genes are TRBV30 and TRBJ1-6, with a tentative D call TRBD1 (6 bases). Trimming pared 2 bases from V and 8 bases from J, leaving 13 bases between. Germline CDR1 and CDR2: GTSNPN and SVGIG (reference sequence). The CDR3 sequence is 14 residues long. The CDR3: CAWSPETGYSPLHF. The CDR3 DNA reads TGTGCCTGGAGTCCCGAGACAGGCTATTCACCCCTCCACTTT.

This chain links TRBV6-6 with TRBJ2-3; possibly TRBD2 for D (6 bases). Germline V gene data show CDR1 as MNHNY and CDR2 as SVGAGI (reference sequence). Trimming took off 6 bases at V and 0 bases at J, with 13 bases between the two ends. This CDR3 comprises 15 residues. Here the CDR3 reads CASREAGPSTDTQYF. CDR3 coding DNA: TGTGCCAGCAGGGAGGCGGGACCTAGCACAGATACGCAGTATTTT.

The V call is TRBV6-6, the J call TRBJ1-6; 10 nucleotides align to TRBD1. Germline V gives CDR1 MNHNY, CDR2 SVGAGI (reference sequence). The CDR3 sequence is 15 residues long. The J segment lost 6 bases and the V segment lost 5 bases, leaving 4 bases of the junction unmatched. The CDR3 region is CASSGRDRGNSPLHF. The CDR3 DNA reads as TGTGCCAGCAGTGGAAGGGACAGGGGTAATTCACCCCTCCACTTT.